A single T cell receptor (beta chain) is shown here with its context. What it recognizes is unknown. This record belongs to a study of beta chain features in type 1 diabetes. Study-wide findings and caveats: Within the patient group, naive, central memory and Treg TCRB repertoires appeared more similar to each other than within healthy donors.

Trimming took 0 bases from V and 0 from J, leaving 15 bases between them. The germline gives CDR1 LGHNT, CDR2 FRNRAP. This CDR3 has 17 residues. The study reverse transcribed the entire isolated RNA, so it sequenced expressed TCRB transcripts. Sequenced by immunoSEQ multiplex PCR; TCRdb stores in-frame clones only, minus some. The table has some 300,000 clones, roughly 8% seen once. The specimen was central memory CD4+ T cells from blood. V gene TRBV12-5 combines with J gene TRBJ2-7, with D perhaps given as TRBD1 or TRBD2 (5 bases each). The sequence came from a young woman in good health. Written as DNA, the CDR3 is TGTGCTAGTGGTTTGGTACTTCGCGCTGGGGGCTCCTACGAGCAGTACTTC. Translated, it gives CASGLVLRAGGSYEQYF.